These 7 T cell receptor beta chains were all obtained from the same sample, sequenced in a study of cytomegalovirus exposure and HLA in healthy donors. Measured with immunoSEQ multiplex PCR; TCRdb has only the in-frame clones, and not every one. The sample has about 160,000 clones; 85% to 90% are singletons. Source material: PBMCs. The source is a young woman in good health and CMV-seropositive.

V usage is TRBV7-2 and J usage is TRBJ1-3; perhaps TRBD1 as D (5 bases). V lost 1 base and J lost 4, with 11 bases in between. The germline gives CDR1 SGHTA, CDR2 FQGNSA. The CDR3 contains 15 residues. This CDR3 is CASSLGPGGGNTIYF. The CDR3 DNA sequence: TGTGCCAGCAGCTTAGGCCCGGGGGGAGGAAACACCATATATTTT.

V usage is TRBV29-1 and J usage is TRBJ2-1; D is uncertain. Germline lookup yields CDR1 SQVTM and CDR2 ANQGSEA. CDR3 length: 13 amino acids. Trimming stripped 4 bases from V and 7 bases from J, with 14 bases between. The CDR3 spells CSVGYNSMNEQFF. The CDR3 DNA reads as TGCAGCGTTGGGTATAACTCCATGAATGAGCAGTTCTTC.

V usage is TRBV29-1 and J usage is TRBJ2-2; tentatively, D is TRBD2 (6 bases). Germline loops: CDR1 SQVTM, CDR2 ANQGSEA. The V gene lost 6 bases and the J gene lost 7 bases, with 12 bases spanning the gap. There are 12 residues in the CDR3. This chain's CDR3 is CSVLQEGGELFF. The CDR3 DNA is TGCAGCGTCCTCCAGGAGGGCGGGGAGCTGTTTTTT.

The table lists this clone with a count of one. This sequence joins TRBV4-3 and TRBJ1-1; TRBD1 matches 8 bases. CDR1 LGHNA and CDR2 YSLEER come from the germline V gene. This CDR3 contains 14 residues. Trimming removed 4 bases from V and 1 base from J; junction bases left unmatched: 2. CDR3 DNA: TGCGCCAGCAGCCTTCAGGGGGCGAACACTGAAGCTTTCTTT. Amino acids: CASSLQGANTEAFF.

The rearrangement joins TRBV14 to TRBJ2-7; tentative D call: TRBD2 (5 bases). Trimming took 4 bases from V and 5 from J, leaving 9 bases between them. Germline lookup yields CDR1 SGHDN and CDR2 FVKESK. The CDR3 runs to 12 residues. The chain's CDR3 is CASSPLGDEQYF. Here the CDR3 DNA reads TGTGCCAGCAGCCCACTAGGCGACGAGCAGTACTTC.

This clone was seen only once. V is TRBV28 and J is TRBJ2-7, with TRBD2 matching 9 bases. In germline, CDR1 is MDHEN, CDR2 SYDVKM. The CDR3 has 16 residues. The V and J ends lost 5 bases and 4 bases, in that order; junction bases with no gene match: 12. This CDR3 is CASSLPKRSGSYEQYF. In DNA form, the CDR3 reads TGTGCCAGCAGTCTCCCGAAACGTAGCGGGAGTTACGAGCAGTACTTC.

The chain uses TRBV9 and TRBJ1-3; 7 bases are a match to TRBD1. CDR3 length: 14 amino acids. The ends lost 3 bases at V and 1 base at J; junction bases unmatched: 1. From germline, CDR1 is SGDLS and CDR2 YYNGEE. Here the CDR3 reads CASSATGSGNTIYF. CDR3 nucleotides: TGTGCCAGCAGCGCGACAGGGTCTGGAAACACCATATATTTT.